The following is a T cell receptor (beta chain) sequence with its context. The data were produced by immunoSEQ multiplex PCR, yet TCRdb's version contains in-frame clones alone and is incomplete. The sample holds about 1.5 million clones, approximately 98% seen once. The data are from a study of shared clonotypes between healthy human individuals. Study information: Serving as donors were two women and three men, whose ages spanned 18 to 49. CD4 naive and memory got three plates each, CD8 naive two, CD8 memory one.

Germline V lookup: CDR1 MDHEN, CDR2 SYDVKM. Trimming removed 1 base from V and 4 bases from J, with 10 bases in between. There are 14 residues in the CDR3. This TCR was sampled from a young man in good health. This chain uses TRBV28 with TRBJ1-1; the D gene is possibly TRBD1 (6 bases). Input material: naive CD4+ T cells sorted from blood. The subset was: CD45RA+ positively selected. Written as DNA, the CDR3 is TGTGCCAGCAGTTTATATCAGGGGCCCACTGAAGCTTTCTTT. Encoded protein: CASSLYQGPTEAFF.